These 11 T cell receptor beta chains came from one sample sequenced in a study of T cells in Graves' hyperthyroidism and ophthalmopathy. Amplification yielded TCR beta CDR3 regions, with RNA transcripts as the source. Using the HTBI primer set, a first-round RT-PCR was run on the TCR CDR3. TCRdb ran MiXCR on the multiplex PCR reads and lists one entry per CDR3 protein. The sample records around 620,000 distinct CDR3 sequences, about a sixth being singletons. The sequenced sample was blood. Source of these receptors: a woman aged 30 to 39 with Graves' hyperthyroidism.

This clonotype was observed many times. The chain couples TRBV28 to TRBJ2-7; the D is unclear. This CDR3 comprises 13 residues. Germline CDR1 and CDR2: MDHEN and SYDVKM. Trimming pared 6 bases from V and 0 bases from J, leaving 9 bases between. The CDR3 region has the DNA TGTGCCAGCAGCCCAGTTTTCTCCTACGAGCAGTACTTC. It encodes CASSPVFSYEQYF. The full variable domain, rest sourced from reference TRBV28 and TRBJ2-7, is DVKVTQSSRYLVKRTGEKVFLECVQDMDHENMFWYRQDPGLGLRLIYFSYDVKMKEKGDIPEGYSVSREKKERFSLILESASTNQTSMYLCASSPVFSYEQYFGPGTRLTVT.

This clonotype was counted only a few times. CDR3: CASSFRLAGIEQFF. Here the CDR3 DNA reads TGTGCCAGCAGCTTTAGGCTAGCGGGAATTGAGCAGTTCTTC. The genes are TRBV5-6 and TRBJ2-1, with 9 nucleotides matching TRBD2. The ends lost 2 bases at V and 9 bases at J; junction bases unmatched: 6. Germline V gene data show CDR1 as SGHDT and CDR2 as YYEEEE. The length of the CDR3 is 14 residues.

This clonotype was seen at least ten times. The CDR3 sequence: CASVGDGETQYF. CDR3 in DNA: TGTGCCAGCGTCGGGGATGGGGAGACCCAGTACTTC. The J gene is TRBJ2-5, the V gene TRBV28; D may be TRBD2 (5 bases). The V end lost 8 bases, the J end lost 5 bases, and 12 bases lay between the germline ends. This CDR3 has 12 residues. Germline CDR1 MDHEN, CDR2 SYDVKM.

This clonotype was detected a few times. J is TRBJ2-1 and V is TRBV7-8, with D tentatively TRBD2 (6 bases). This CDR3 is built from 12 residues. Germline V CDR1 and CDR2: SGHVS, FQNEAQ. V was clipped by 5 bases and J by 10 bases, with 12 bases between them. CDR3 loop: CASSLLAREQFF. The CDR3 DNA is TGTGCCAGCAGCCTGCTAGCGCGGGAGCAGTTCTTC.

This clonotype has only a few counts. This chain links TRBV12-3 or TRBV12-4 with TRBJ2-7, with 9 bases aligning to TRBD1. J lost 9 bases, V lost 1 base, and 16 bases had no gene match. The length of the CDR3 is 17 residues. CDR3 loop: CASSLDSRTGDMGRQYF. The DNA of the CDR3 is TGTGCCAGCAGTTTAGATAGTCGGACAGGGGACATGGGGAGGCAGTACTTC.

The chain uses TRBV25-1 and TRBJ2-3, with D possibly matching TRBD1 (6 bases). CDR3 length: 17 residues. Germline CDR1 is MGHDK and CDR2 is SYGVNS. Deletions cut 4 bases from V and 2 bases from J, with 19 bases between. The CDR3 here is CASSGSLRDIYTDTQYF. The CDR3 nucleotides are TGTGCCAGCAGTGGATCCCTCCGGGACATATACACAGATACGCAGTATTTT. Combining the CDR3 with reference TRBV25-1 and TRBJ2-3 gives the whole variable domain EADIYQTPRYLVIGTGKKITLECSQTMGHDKMYWYQQDPGMELHLIHYSYGVNSTEKGDLSSESTVSRIRTEHFPLTLESARPSHTSQYLCASSGSLRDIYTDTQYFGPGTRLTVL.

On this clonotype itself: Since no conserved phenylalanine or tryptophan closes the CDR3, a read error is the likely cause. The V gene is TRBV9, the J gene TRBJ1-2, with D maybe TRBD1 (6 bases). Trimming took off 0 bases at V and 4 bases at J, with 10 bases between the two ends. The CDR3 spans 14 residues. CDR1 is SGDLS, CDR2 YYNGEE, per germline. DNA for the CDR3: TGTGCCAGCAGCGTAGACAGGGAAGGCTATGGCTACACCCTC. Encoded protein: CASSVDREGYGYTL.

This chain joins TRBV7-9 and TRBJ2-3; 10 nucleotides match TRBD2. After removal of 3 bases from V and 0 bases from J, the junction contained 3 bases not matched to a gene. This CDR3 region has 16 residues. Germline CDR1 SEHNR, CDR2 FQNEAQ (reference sequence). As DNA, the CDR3 is TGTGCCAGCAGCTTCCCTAGCGGGGGAAGCACAGATACGCAGTATTTT. Protein product: CASSFPSGGSTDTQYF.

This clonotype was seen at least ten times. V and J are TRBV28 and TRBJ2-5; 15 bases line up with TRBD2. CDR3 length: 19 residues. The V and J ends lost 2 bases and 2 bases, in that order; junction bases with no gene match: 9. Looked up from germline, CDR1 is MDHEN and CDR2 is SYDVKM. The CDR3 spells CASSLEAPGLAGGQETQYF. The CDR3 coding sequence is TGTGCCAGCAGTTTAGAAGCCCCGGGACTAGCGGGAGGACAAGAGACCCAGTACTTC.

This clonotype has a count of ten or more. The rearrangement links TRBV6-1 to TRBJ1-5; D gene uncertain. The CDR3 has 15 residues. Trimming shortened V by 6 bases and J by 0 bases, and 12 bases separated the two germline ends. From germline, CDR1 is MNHNS and CDR2 SASEGT. DNA of the CDR3: TGTGCCAGCAGCCGAGTCGGGTATAGCAATCAGCCCCAGCATTTT. It specifies CASSRVGYSNQPQHF.

This clonotype was found a few times. The rearrangement joins TRBV11-2 to TRBJ2-3; D gene uncertain. Per the germline V gene, CDR1 is SGHAT and CDR2 is FQNNGV. This CDR3 has 13 amino acids. Trimming cost V 2 bases and J 0 bases, with 3 bases left between them. CDR3 in amino acids: CASSLQSTDTQYF. The CDR3 coding sequence is TGTGCCAGCAGCTTACAAAGCACAGATACGCAGTATTTT.